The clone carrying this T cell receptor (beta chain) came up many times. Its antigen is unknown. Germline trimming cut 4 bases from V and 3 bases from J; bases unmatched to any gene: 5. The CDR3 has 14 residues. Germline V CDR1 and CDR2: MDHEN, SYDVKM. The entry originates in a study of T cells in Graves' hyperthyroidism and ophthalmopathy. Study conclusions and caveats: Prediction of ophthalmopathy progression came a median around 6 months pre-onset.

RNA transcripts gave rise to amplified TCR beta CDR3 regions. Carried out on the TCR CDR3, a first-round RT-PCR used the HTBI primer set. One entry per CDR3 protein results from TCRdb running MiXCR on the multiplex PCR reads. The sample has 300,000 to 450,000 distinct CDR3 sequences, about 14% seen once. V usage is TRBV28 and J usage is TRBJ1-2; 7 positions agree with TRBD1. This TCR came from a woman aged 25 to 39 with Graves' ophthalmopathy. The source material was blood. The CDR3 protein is CASSSTGPHYGYTF. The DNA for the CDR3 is TGTGCCAGCAGTTCGACAGGGCCTCACTATGGCTACACCTTC.